These T cell receptor beta chains were read from a single sample in a study of T-cell memory formation after mild COVID-19. MiXCR, run by TCRdb on the 5' RACE reads, gives a single entry per CDR3 protein. The table has 250,000 to 350,000 distinct CDR3 sequences, 15% to 20% seen once; the top ten hold around 23%. The source material was PBMCs or a T cell subset sorted from them (not recorded which). The receptors shown here come from a man aged 18 to 29 who had mild COVID-19 (a few samples of this study predate the infection). Cell type and time point are not known. CDR3s include the opening cysteine and the closing phenylalanine or tryptophan. D genes are given only for firm matches. The size entry is marked missing in some rows and otherwise reads once, few, many or a size class.

TRBJ1-2 . TRBV3-1 . CASSQDQGEGSGYTF TGTGCCAGCAGCCAAGATCAAGGGGAAGGGTCTGGCTACACCTTC
TRBJ1-2 TRBD1 TRBV7-2 few CASSFGQGIRYTF TGTGCCAGCAGCTTCGGACAGGGGATACGCTACACCTTC
TRBJ2-7 . TRBV10-1 few CASSEGAIAQYF TGCGCCAGCAGTGAAGGGGCAATAGCGCAGTACTTC
TRBJ1-5 . TRBV11-2 few CASSFKGLKDQPQHF TGTGCCAGCAGCTTTAAAGGTCTGAAGGATCAGCCCCAGCATTTT
TRBJ1-1 TRBD1 TRBV4-1 . CASSHSAGGRTEAFF TGCGCCAGCAGCCATTCGGCAGGGGGACGGACTGAAGCTTTCTTT
TRBJ1-4 TRBD1 TRBV4-1 . CASSQERGQASPNEKLFF TGCGCCAGCAGCCAAGAACGGGGACAGGCTTCACCTAATGAAAAACTGTTTTTT
TRBJ2-2 . TRBV19 . CASTAWGVTGELFF TGTGCCAGTACCGCGTGGGGGGTCACCGGGGAGCTGTTTTTT
TRBJ1-3 . TRBV15 few CATSSVPGNTIYF TGTGCCACCAGCTCCGTCCCTGGAAACACCATATATTTT
TRBJ2-3 TRBD1 TRBV10-2 . CASSDPSGTGRTDTQYF TGCGCCAGCAGTGACCCTTCCGGGACAGGGCGCACAGATACGCAGTATTTT
TRBJ2-3 . TRBV9 many CASSVDRDTQYF TGTGCCAGCAGCGTAGATAGAGATACGCAGTATTTT
TRBJ2-7 TRBD1 TRBV4-3 few CASSQDLIDRGYEQYF TGCGCCAGCAGCCAAGATTTGATAGACAGGGGCTACGAGCAGTACTTC
TRBJ1-1 . TRBV7-9 few CASSSAHTEAFF TGTGCCAGCAGTTCAGCCCACACTGAAGCTTTCTTT
TRBJ1-1 . TRBV20-1 . CSAREVGGRGEAFF TGCAGTGCTAGAGAAGTCGGGGGTCGGGGAGAAGCTTTCTTT
TRBJ2-5 TRBD2 TRBV10-3 . CAITEGLAGWETQYF TGTGCCATCACCGAGGGACTAGCGGGGTGGGAGACCCAGTACTTC
TRBJ2-7 . TRBV6-2/TRBV6-3 . CASTNGIPEEQYF TGTGCCAGCACCAACGGTATTCCCGAAGAGCAGTACTTC
TRBJ1-1 . TRBV20-1 . CSAPEPGNTEAFF TGCAGTGCCCCGGAGCCCGGGAACACTGAAGCTTTCTTT
TRBJ1-2 . TRBV12-5 few CASGLSSGSYGYTF TGTGCTAGTGGTTTGTCGTCAGGTTCCTATGGCTACACCTTC
TRBJ1-5 TRBD1 TRBV6-2/TRBV6-3 few CASSQDRVGQPQHF TGTGCCAGCAGCCAAGACAGGGTCGGTCAGCCCCAGCATTTT
TRBJ1-2 TRBD1 TRBV15 few CATSVFGQELDGYTF TGTGCCACCAGCGTCTTCGGACAGGAGCTGGATGGCTACACCTTC
TRBJ2-3 . TRBV18 . CASSHRRGAATDTQYF TGTGCCAGCTCACACCGACGGGGGGCTGCCACAGATACGCAGTATTTT
TRBJ1-4 . TRBV4-2 . CASSRGPGGANEKLFF TGTGCCAGCAGCCGGGGGCCAGGTGGAGCTAATGAAAAACTGTTTTTT
TRBJ2-1 . TRBV2 few CASSLHQGNEQFF TGTGCCAGCAGTTTACACCAGGGGAATGAGCAGTTCTTC
TRBJ1-3 TRBD1 TRBV25-1 few CASSAIGQGKGNTIYF TGTGCCAGCAGCGCGATCGGACAGGGAAAGGGGAACACCATATATTTT
TRBJ2-5 TRBD1 TRBV14 few CASSLTWTGAETQYF TGTGCCAGCAGCCTGACCTGGACAGGGGCGGAGACCCAGTACTTC
TRBJ1-3 TRBD1 TRBV7-9 few CASSSIVGTDGNTIYF TGTGCCAGCAGCTCCATTGTGGGGACAGATGGAAACACCATATATTTT
TRBJ2-3 TRBD2 TRBV7-7 few CASSLGLAERDTDTQYF TGTGCCAGCAGCTTGGGACTAGCGGAGAGAGACACAGATACGCAGTATTTT
TRBJ1-1 . TRBV27 many CASRRLEGNTEAFF TGTGCCAGCAGAAGGCTCGAGGGGAACACTGAAGCTTTCTTT
TRBJ1-1 TRBD1 TRBV6-5 few CASSYQLTGAGEAFF TGTGCCAGCAGTTATCAACTTACAGGGGCCGGAGAAGCTTTCTTT
TRBJ2-7 TRBD1 TRBV5-1 many CASSPGGQGSQEQYF TGCGCCAGCAGCCCCGGGGGACAGGGATCCCAGGAGCAGTACTTC
TRBJ2-3 . TRBV18 . CASSPFAGATQYF TGTGCCAGCTCCCCCTTCGCGGGGGCTACGCAGTATTTT
TRBJ2-3 . TRBV5-1 few CASSLAWGPDTQYF TGCGCCAGCAGCTTGGCTTGGGGACCAGATACGCAGTATTTT
TRBJ2-3 . TRBV6-5 . CASRETGSDTQYF TGTGCCAGCAGAGAGACAGGTTCAGATACGCAGTATTTT
TRBJ1-1 TRBD1 TRBV18 many CASSRQGTRTEAFF TGTGCCAGCTCGCGACAGGGGACGCGCACTGAAGCTTTCTTT
TRBJ1-3 TRBD1 TRBV7-8 few CASSLHRLEGARSGNTIYF TGTGCCAGCAGCCTCCACCGTTTGGAGGGGGCCCGGTCTGGAAACACCATATATTTT
TRBJ2-1 TRBD2 TRBV7-2 . CASGGGGTTYNEQFF TGTGCCTCCGGGGGGGGGGGCACAACCTACAATGAGCAGTTCTTC
TRBJ1-1 TRBD1 TRBV10-2 . CASSRTGMRGIAEAFF TGCGCCAGCAGTAGGACAGGGATGAGGGGGATCGCTGAAGCTTTCTTT
TRBJ1-1 . TRBV6-5 . CASSYLAGYTEAFF TGTGCCAGCAGTTACCTTGCAGGGTACACTGAAGCTTTCTTT
TRBJ2-4 . TRBV12-3/TRBV12-4 . CASSLDWNKNIQYF TGTGCCAGCAGTTTGGACTGGAACAAAAACATTCAGTACTTC
TRBJ2-4 . TRBV20-1 . CSAEGPQELDIQYF TGCAGTGCAGAGGGACCCCAAGAGTTAGACATTCAGTACTTC
TRBJ2-5 . TRBV12-5 . CASGFPDYLLYF TGTGCTAGTGGTTTCCCGGACTATTTGTTGTACTTC
TRBJ2-7 . TRBV29-1 few CSVEEGSKNSYEQYF TGCAGCGTTGAAGAGGGCAGTAAAAACTCCTACGAGCAGTACTTC
TRBJ1-1 . TRBV4-1 . CASSSSVGQQNTEAFF TGCGCCAGCAGTTCAAGCGTCGGGCAGCAGAACACTGAAGCTTTCTTT
TRBJ2-3 TRBD2 TRBV20-1 few CSARPAGGRGDADTQYF TGCAGTGCTAGACCCGCCGGGGGGCGGGGGGATGCAGATACGCAGTATTTT
TRBJ1-2 . TRBV6-5 . CASSYSLPGPVFNYGYTF TGTGCCAGCAGTTACTCGCTCCCCGGACCAGTTTTTAACTATGGCTACACCTTC
TRBJ1-5 . TRBV27 few CASSTLGAGGNQPQHF TGTGCCAGCAGTACCCTCGGGGCGGGGGGGAATCAGCCCCAGCATTTT
TRBJ2-2 TRBD1 TRBV12-3/TRBV12-4 few CASSLGPTGGTGELFF TGTGCCAGCAGTTTAGGGCCGACAGGGGGCACCGGGGAGCTGTTTTTT
TRBJ1-4 . TRBV5-1 few CASSFTGEKLFF TGCGCCAGCAGCTTCACAGGGGAAAAACTGTTTTTT
TRBJ2-2 . TRBV4-2 medium-sized CASSQEGDPSTGELFF TGTGCCAGCAGCCAAGAGGGGGACCCCTCCACCGGGGAGCTGTTTTTT
TRBJ1-4 . TRBV12-3/TRBV12-4 few CASSGQSNEKLFF TGTGCCAGCAGCGGACAGAGTAATGAAAAACTGTTTTTT
TRBJ1-5 . TRBV20-1 . CSARDKMGPPQHF TGCAGTGCTAGGGATAAGATGGGGCCACCCCAGCATTTT
TRBJ2-7 TRBD2 TRBV2 . CASSEESGGFYEQYF TGTGCCAGCAGTGAAGAGAGCGGGGGTTTCTACGAGCAGTACTTC
TRBJ2-1 TRBD1 TRBV5-5 many CASSSRNPGQGANEQFF TGTGCCAGCAGCTCCAGGAACCCGGGACAGGGGGCTAATGAGCAGTTCTTC